This T cell receptor beta chain was sequenced for a study of T cell changes during pregnancy in multiple sclerosis. V was clipped by 6 bases and J by 3 bases; unmatched bases: 15. CDR1 and CDR2 (germline): KGHSH, LQKENI. The CDR3 is 17 amino acids. Method: immunoSEQ multiplex PCR; TCRdb's copy keeps in-frame clones and lacks some. Among roughly 60,000 clones listed, just under 95% were seen once. The receptor's source is a female donor with multiple sclerosis, enrolled in a pregnancy study. The sequences come from CD4+ T cells from peripheral blood mononuclear cells, collected before pregnancy. The rearrangement joins TRBV18 to TRBJ1-1, with 8 bases that match TRBD1. CDR3 sequence (DNA): TGTGCCAGCTCCCTTAAGAGACAGGGGCTCCGAGACACTGAAGCTTTCTTT. Amino acids: CASSLKRQGLRDTEAFF.